The present T cell receptor beta chain was sequenced within a study of cytomegalovirus exposure and HLA in healthy donors. Findings and caveats of the study: Reports indicate that TCR beta sequences accurately predicted the HLA-A and HLA-B alleles of most subjects. A later analysis showed that HLA-associated TCR beta chains had undergone more clonal expansion than equally common others. Rarity held for most TCR sequences, but there were some public TCRs that occurred in many donors.

With regard to this clone: Its antigen is currently unknown.

This CDR3 region has 12 residues. Per the germline V gene, CDR1 is MNHNY and CDR2 is SVGAGI (reference sequence). Trimming stripped 7 bases from V and 4 bases from J, with 10 bases between. In the PCR, 60 Vbeta and 13 Jbeta primers were used. Repertoires were generated with immunoSEQ multiplex PCR, while TCRdb's copy carries only in-frame clones and drops some. The sample holds over 95,000 clones, 70% to 80% seen once. Sequencing was performed on PBMCs. This sequence originates from a man aged 40-49 years in good health and CMV-seronegative. The rearrangement links TRBV6-6 to TRBJ2-5; tentative D call: TRBD1 (6 bases). CDR3 residues: CASTMDRETQYF. The CDR3 DNA reads as TGTGCCAGCACCATGGACAGAGAGACCCAGTACTTC.